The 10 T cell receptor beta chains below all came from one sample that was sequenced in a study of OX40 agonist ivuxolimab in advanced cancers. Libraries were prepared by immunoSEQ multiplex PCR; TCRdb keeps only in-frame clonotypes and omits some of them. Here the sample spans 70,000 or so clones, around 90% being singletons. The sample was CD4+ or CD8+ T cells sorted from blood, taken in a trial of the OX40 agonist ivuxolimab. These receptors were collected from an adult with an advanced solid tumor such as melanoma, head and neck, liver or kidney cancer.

The CDR3 is CASSERTPRSEKLFF. CDR3 coding DNA: TGTGCCAGCAGCGAACGGACCCCACGAAGCGAAAAACTGTTTTTT. The gene calls are TRBV4-2 and TRBJ1-4; no definite D call. Trimming left V 5 bases short and J 8 bases short, with 18 bases between. This CDR3 has 15 residues. Germline values: CDR1 LGHNA, CDR2 YNFKEQ.

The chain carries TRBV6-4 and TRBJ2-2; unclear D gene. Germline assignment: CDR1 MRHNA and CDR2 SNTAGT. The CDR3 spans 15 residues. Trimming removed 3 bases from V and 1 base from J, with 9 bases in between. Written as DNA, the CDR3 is TGTGCCAGCAGTGAAATAAGTATGAACACCGGGGAGCTGTTTTTT. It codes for CASSEISMNTGELFF.

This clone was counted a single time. The CDR3 bases are TGTGCCAGCAGCGGGTCAGGGGGCGCTCTCTATGGCTACACCTTC. Its protein is CASSGSGGALYGYTF. This chain connects TRBV9 to TRBJ1-2; TRBD1 aligns across 8 bases. The CDR3 is made up of 15 amino acids. Germline values: CDR1 SGDLS, CDR2 YYNGEE. The J segment lost 4 bases and the V segment lost 3 bases, leaving 8 bases of the junction unmatched.

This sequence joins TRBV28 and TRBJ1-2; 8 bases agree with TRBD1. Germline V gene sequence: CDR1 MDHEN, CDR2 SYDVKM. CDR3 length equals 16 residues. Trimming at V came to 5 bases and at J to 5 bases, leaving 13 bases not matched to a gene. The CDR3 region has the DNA TGTGCCAGCAGTCCTCCCGGACAGGGCCTACGGTATGGCTACACCTTC. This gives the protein CASSPPGQGLRYGYTF.

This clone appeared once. CDR3 bases: TGTGCCAGCAGTCCTAACACCGGGGAGCTGTTTTTT. Residues: CASSPNTGELFF. The chain carries TRBV7-2 and TRBJ2-2; D gene ambiguous. This CDR3 comprises 12 residues. Trimming took 6 bases from V and 2 from J, leaving 4 bases between them. Looked up from germline, CDR1 is SGHTA and CDR2 is FQGNSA.

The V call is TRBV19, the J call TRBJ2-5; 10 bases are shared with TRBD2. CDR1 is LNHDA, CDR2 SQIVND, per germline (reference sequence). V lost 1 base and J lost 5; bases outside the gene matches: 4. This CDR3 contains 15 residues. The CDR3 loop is CASSIGLAGVETQYF. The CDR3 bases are TGTGCCAGTAGTATAGGCCTAGCGGGAGTGGAGACCCAGTACTTC.

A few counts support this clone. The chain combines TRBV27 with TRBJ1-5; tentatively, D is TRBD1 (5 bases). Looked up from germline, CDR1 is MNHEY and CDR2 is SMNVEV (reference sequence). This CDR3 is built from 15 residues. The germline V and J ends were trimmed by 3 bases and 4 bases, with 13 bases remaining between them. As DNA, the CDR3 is TGTGCCAGCAGTTTCGTGGGACTCCTGAATCAGCCCCAGCATTTT. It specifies CASSFVGLLNQPQHF.

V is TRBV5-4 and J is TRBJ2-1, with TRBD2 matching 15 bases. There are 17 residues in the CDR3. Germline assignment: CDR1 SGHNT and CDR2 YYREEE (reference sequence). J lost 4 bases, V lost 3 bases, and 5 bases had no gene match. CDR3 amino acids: CASSSGTSGRKYNEQFF. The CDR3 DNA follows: TGTGCCAGCAGCTCGGGGACTAGCGGGAGGAAATACAATGAGCAGTTCTTC.

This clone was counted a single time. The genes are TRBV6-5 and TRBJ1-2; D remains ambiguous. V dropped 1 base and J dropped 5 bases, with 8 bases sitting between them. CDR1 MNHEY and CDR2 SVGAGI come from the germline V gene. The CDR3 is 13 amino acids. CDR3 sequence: CASSYLEGYGYTF. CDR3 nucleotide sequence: TGTGCCAGCAGTTACTTGGAAGGGTATGGCTACACCTTC.

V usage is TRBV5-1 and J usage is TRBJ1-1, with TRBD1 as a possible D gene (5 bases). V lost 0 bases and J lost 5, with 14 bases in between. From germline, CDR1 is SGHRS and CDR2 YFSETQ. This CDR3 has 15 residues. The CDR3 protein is CASSLEGPRGTEAFF. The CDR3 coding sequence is TGCGCCAGCAGCTTGGAGGGACCGAGAGGGACTGAAGCTTTCTTT.